In this sample, the clone carrying this T cell receptor (beta chain) turned up many times. This specimen comes from a study of identical twins. Each CDR3 protein is one row after TCRdb ran MiXCR on the 5' RACE reads. The sample includes roughly 250,000 distinct CDR3 sequences, around 15% of them seen just once. Trimming took 9 bases from V and 0 from J, leaving 16 bases between them. The CDR3 is 15 amino acids. V usage is TRBV12-3 or TRBV12-4 and J usage is TRBJ2-3; D is unresolved. The sequence came from a woman aged 18-29 years in good health. The sequencing sample was made of memory (CD45RO+) T cells sorted from blood. Here the CDR3 DNA reads TGTGCCAGTTCCCCGTTGGCTCTAAGCACAGATACGCAGTATTTT. Translated, it gives CASSPLALSTDTQYF.